A selection of T cell receptor beta chains follows, all from one sample in a study of human T cells and chemical hapten exposure. TCRdb independently ran MiXCR on the RACE reads; one entry per CDR3 protein. The sample records tens of thousands of distinct CDR3 sequences, 9.6% being singletons. The sequencing used whole blood, collected in connection with sensitization to the hapten diphenylcyclopropenone (DPC). These receptor sequences come from a woman between 40 and 50 years old with alopecia areata. Some clones in this sample may be carry-over from other donors' samples. Both conserved end residues are part of each CDR3. The order of the fields is D gene, V gene, J gene, clone size, CDR3 protein, CDR3 DNA. D genes are given only for firm matches. Some rows mark clone size as missing; the rest say once, few, many or name a class of expanded clone.

d_call: NA; v_call: TRBV7-6; j_call: TRBJ2-1; clone_size: many; cdr3_aa: CASSVLRGSYEQFF; cdr3_nt: TGTGCCAGCAGCGTCCTCAGGGGCTCTTATGAGCAGTTCTTC
d_call: TRBD1; v_call: TRBV5-1; j_call: TRBJ1-1; clone_size: many; cdr3_aa: CASSGGTGGTEAFF; cdr3_nt: TGCGCCAGCAGCGGAGGGACAGGGGGCACTGAAGCTTTCTTT
d_call: TRBD1; v_call: TRBV18; j_call: TRBJ2-5; clone_size: few; cdr3_aa: CASSPGQGGMETQYF; cdr3_nt: TGTGCCAGCTCACCGGGACAGGGTGGAATGGAGACCCAGTACTTC
d_call: TRBD1; v_call: TRBV9; j_call: TRBJ1-1; clone_size: many; cdr3_aa: CASSPKGVTGGHTEAFF; cdr3_nt: TGTGCCAGCAGCCCCAAGGGGGTGACAGGGGGTCACACTGAAGCTTTCTTT
d_call: NA; v_call: TRBV18; j_call: TRBJ1-3; clone_size: NA; cdr3_aa: CASSPGDSSGNTIYF; cdr3_nt: TGTGCCAGCTCGCCCGGAGATTCCTCTGGAAACACCATATATTTT
d_call: TRBD2; v_call: TRBV3-1; j_call: TRBJ2-1; clone_size: many; cdr3_aa: CASSQVVAGNEQFF; cdr3_nt: TGTGCCAGCAGCCAAGTGGTAGCGGGGAATGAGCAGTTCTTC
d_call: TRBD2; v_call: TRBV6-6; j_call: TRBJ2-3; clone_size: many; cdr3_aa: CASSYSAGGATDTQYF; cdr3_nt: TGTGCCAGCAGTTACTCTGCCGGGGGGGCCACAGATACGCAGTATTTT
d_call: TRBD1; v_call: TRBV19; j_call: TRBJ1-2; clone_size: many; cdr3_aa: CASSIIKTGSNGYTF; cdr3_nt: TGTGCCAGTAGTATCATCAAGACAGGGAGTAATGGCTACACCTTC
d_call: TRBD2; v_call: TRBV20-1; j_call: TRBJ2-7; clone_size: NA; cdr3_aa: CSATPGLGGYEQYF; cdr3_nt: TGCAGTGCGACACCAGGACTAGGAGGCTACGAGCAGTACTTC
d_call: NA; v_call: TRBV5-1; j_call: TRBJ2-7; clone_size: many; cdr3_aa: CASSPDGPGYEQYF; cdr3_nt: TGCGCCAGCAGCCCGGACGGACCGGGTTACGAGCAGTACTTC
d_call: NA; v_call: TRBV7-3; j_call: TRBJ2-1; clone_size: many; cdr3_aa: CASSLGLNNEQFF; cdr3_nt: TGTGCCAGCAGCTTGGGACTTAATAATGAGCAGTTCTTC
d_call: NA; v_call: TRBV11-2; j_call: TRBJ2-2; clone_size: NA; cdr3_aa: CASSWIYNTGELFF; cdr3_nt: TGTGCCAGCAGCTGGATATACAACACCGGGGAGCTGTTTTTT
d_call: NA; v_call: TRBV28; j_call: TRBJ2-5; clone_size: NA; cdr3_aa: CASSPSRGLGGLQETQYF; cdr3_nt: TGTGCCAGCAGCCCCAGTAGGGGATTGGGAGGATTGCAAGAGACCCAGTACTTC
d_call: TRBD2; v_call: TRBV6-5; j_call: TRBJ2-7; clone_size: many; cdr3_aa: CASSRTSGSYEQYF; cdr3_nt: TGTGCCAGCAGTCGGACTAGCGGCTCCTACGAGCAGTACTTC
d_call: NA; v_call: TRBV7-2; j_call: TRBJ1-5; clone_size: NA; cdr3_aa: CASRETAISNQPQHF; cdr3_nt: TGTGCCAGCAGGGAGACAGCTATTAGCAATCAGCCCCAGCATTTT
d_call: TRBD2; v_call: TRBV28; j_call: TRBJ2-3; clone_size: many; cdr3_aa: CASTGGASTDTQYF; cdr3_nt: TGTGCCAGCACCGGGGGGGCCAGCACAGATACGCAGTATTTT
d_call: NA; v_call: TRBV10-3; j_call: TRBJ1-5; clone_size: many; cdr3_aa: CATRTVDQPQHF; cdr3_nt: TGTGCCACCAGGACGGTTGATCAGCCCCAGCATTTT
d_call: NA; v_call: TRBV20-1; j_call: TRBJ1-5; clone_size: few; cdr3_aa: CSASDTGTYSNQPQHF; cdr3_nt: TGCAGTGCTAGTGACACAGGGACCTATAGCAATCAGCCCCAGCATTTT
d_call: NA; v_call: TRBV7-9; j_call: TRBJ2-5; clone_size: NA; cdr3_aa: CASSSPEDSAKETQYF; cdr3_nt: TGTGCCAGCAGCTCCCCGGAGGATAGCGCCAAAGAGACCCAGTACTTC
d_call: NA; v_call: TRBV7-6; j_call: TRBJ2-1; clone_size: NA; cdr3_aa: CASSLVGPPRGNEQFF; cdr3_nt: TGTGCCAGCAGCTTAGTGGGACCGCCCCGCGGGAATGAGCAGTTCTTC
d_call: NA; v_call: TRBV11-2; j_call: TRBJ2-3; clone_size: many; cdr3_aa: CASSEGGRRTDTQYF; cdr3_nt: TGTGCCAGCAGCGAGGGGGGCCGCCGCACAGATACGCAGTATTTT
d_call: TRBD1; v_call: TRBV6-5; j_call: TRBJ1-2; clone_size: many; cdr3_aa: CASSYTSGTGGNYGYTF; cdr3_nt: TGTGCCAGCAGTTACACCTCCGGGACAGGGGGCAACTATGGCTACACCTTC
d_call: TRBD1; v_call: TRBV6-5; j_call: TRBJ2-7; clone_size: NA; cdr3_aa: CASSYSTGERQAYEQYF; cdr3_nt: TGTGCCAGCAGTTACTCGACAGGGGAGCGACAGGCCTACGAGCAGTACTTC
d_call: TRBD2; v_call: TRBV7-2; j_call: TRBJ2-7; clone_size: NA; cdr3_aa: CASSLTAGGPHGQYF; cdr3_nt: TGTGCCAGCAGCTTAACAGCGGGGGGCCCCCATGGGCAGTACTTC
d_call: NA; v_call: TRBV5-1; j_call: TRBJ1-1; clone_size: many; cdr3_aa: CASRGTSNTEAFF; cdr3_nt: TGCGCCAGCCGTGGGACGTCGAACACTGAAGCTTTCTTT
d_call: NA; v_call: TRBV6-2/TRBV6-3; j_call: TRBJ2-1; clone_size: many; cdr3_aa: CASRDLYNEQFF; cdr3_nt: TGTGCCAGCAGGGACCTTTACAATGAGCAGTTCTTC